The 18 T cell receptor beta chains reported below all come from one sample, sequenced in a study of tumor-infiltrating lymphocytes in primary liver carcinoma. A primer matching the constant region was used to make TCR beta cDNA from 450 to 550 ng of total RNA. Libraries of TCR beta came from three nested multiplex PCR rounds with slightly modified ARM-PCR. The first two PCR rounds used TRBV1-TRBV30 primers with a Cbeta primer, approximately 10 cycles each. In TCRdb, the multiplex PCR reads were re-called with MiXCR into one record per CDR3 protein. The table records 90,000 to 150,000 distinct CDR3 sequences, around 60% of them present only once. For each extraction, RNA and DNA were obtained together from around 20-30 mg of unsorted bulk tissue. Sequenced material: liver tumor tissue from sampling region 1. As to subset: tumor region T1, superior pole. These receptors originate from a woman between 55 and 75 years old with primary liver carcinoma and hepatitis B virus infection.

Comment on this clonotype: At one boundary the junction diverges from the germline segment, which might be a read error. The chain recombines TRBV11-2 with TRBJ1-3; 10 bases are shared with TRBD1. This CDR3 has 15 amino acids. Germline V CDR1 and CDR2: SGHAT, FQNNGV. In nucleotides, the CDR3 is TGTGCCAGTTGTGGGGACAGGGGCTCTGGAAACACCATGTATTTT. Translating gives CASCGDRGSGNTMYF. Based on the CDR3 plus reference TRBV11-2 and TRBJ1-3, the full variable domain is EAGVAQSPRYKIIEKRQSVAFWCNPISGHATLYWYQQILGQGPKLLIQFQNNGVVDDSQLPKDRFSAERLKGVDSTLKIQPAKLEDSAVYLCASCGDRGSGNTMYFGEGSWLTVV.

The gene calls are TRBV6-5 and TRBJ1-2; TRBD1 aligns across 8 bases. The CDR3 contains 13 residues. Germline CDR1 reads MNHEY; CDR2 reads SVGAGI. Trimming took 10 bases from V and 2 from J; bases not matched to a gene: 6. CDR3 in amino acids: CAINYRGNYGYTF. In DNA form, the CDR3 reads TGTGCCATCAATTACAGGGGGAACTATGGCTACACCTTC.

As concerns this clonotype: The junction departs from germline at one end; a sequencing error may be responsible. V is TRBV6-1 and J is TRBJ2-1, with 9 bases lining up with TRBD1. Germline assignment: CDR1 MNHNS and CDR2 SASEGT. The CDR3 totals 15 residues. The CDR3 coding sequence is TGTCCCAGCAGCCCCCGGGACAGGGTTGCAAATGAGCAGTTCTTC. Translation gives CPSSPRDRVANEQFF.

About this clonotype: Germline is not matched at one junction end, which may reflect a read error. V and J are TRBV11-2 and TRBJ1-2; TRBD1 might be the D (5 bases). This CDR3 has 15 residues. Germline CDR1 is SGHAT and CDR2 is FQNNGV. The CDR3 region is CVSSPRQTENYGFTF. The CDR3 nucleotides are TGTGTCAGCAGCCCCCGCCAGACAGAAAACTATGGCTTCACGTTC.

This clonotype has only a few counts. This chain links TRBV28 with TRBJ2-2; a weak D match, TRBD2 (5 bases). Germline loops: CDR1 MDHEN, CDR2 SYDVKM. Trimming took 6 bases from V and 5 from J, leaving 16 bases between them. CDR3 length: 15 amino acids. The CDR3 region is CASSGGGVWTGELFF. CDR3 coding DNA: TGTGCCAGCAGCGGAGGAGGTGTTTGGACCGGGGAGCTGTTTTTT.

In the case of this clonotype: Possible read error: a much larger clone is one base away. CDR3 nucleotide sequence: TGTGCCAGGAGCCCGCAACCGGGGAATTCACCCCTCCACTTT. It is translated as CARSPQPGNSPLHF. The gene calls are TRBV12-3 or TRBV12-4 and TRBJ1-6, with no clear D. The CDR3 length is 14 residues. Trimming pared 9 bases from V and 7 bases from J, leaving 16 bases between.

The table lists this clonotype with many counts. The CDR3 is CASSQDLGDWETQYF. The DNA of the CDR3 is TGCGCCAGCAGCCAAGATTTGGGGGATTGGGAGACCCAGTACTTC. The chain has TRBV4-1 and TRBJ2-5, with D perhaps being TRBD1 or TRBD2 (5 bases each). The CDR3 totals 15 residues. CDR1 and CDR2 (germline): MGHRA, YSYEKL. With 0 bases removed from V and 5 bases from J, the gap between germline ends came to 13 bases.

A note on this clonotype: Since a much larger clone is just one base distant, this may be a read error. The chain uses TRBV30 and TRBJ2-6; TRBD1 or TRBD2 may be the D gene (5 bases each). The CDR3 runs 15 residues. Germline values: CDR1 GTSNPN, CDR2 SVGIG (reference sequence). In nucleotides, the CDR3 is TGTGCCTGGGCCCGGGAAGGGGCTGGGGCCAACGTCCCGACTTTC. Its translation is CAWAREGAGANVPTF.

CDR3 nucleotide sequence: TGTGCCAGCAGCTTAACAAACGGTGAGCAGTTCTTC. It specifies CASSLTNGEQFF. This chain connects TRBV7-9 to TRBJ2-1; D is undetermined. The CDR3 is 12 amino acids. With 2 bases removed from V and 9 bases from J, the gap between germline ends came to 8 bases. Germline CDR1 SEHNR, CDR2 FQNEAQ (reference sequence).

This sequence joins TRBV7-9 and TRBJ2-7, with 7 bases that match TRBD2. V was pared by 5 bases and J by 9 bases, with 10 bases of the junction left unmatched. The CDR3 extends over 13 amino acids. Germline V gene sequence: CDR1 SEHNR, CDR2 FQNEAQ (reference sequence). Here the CDR3 DNA reads TGTGCCAGCAGCGGGACTACCTTGGGGTCGCAGTACTTC. It codes for CASSGTTLGSQYF.

Details on this clonotype: The junction does not match germline at one end; this may be a read error. V is TRBV12-3 or TRBV12-4 and J is TRBJ1-5; D is ambiguous. The CDR3 sequence is 16 residues long. CDR3 coding DNA: TGTGCTAGCAGTTCCCAAGGATTATTGGCGGATCAGCCCCAGCATTTT. This gives the protein CASSSQGLLADQPQHF.

About this clonotype itself: This clone may be a read error of a much larger clone one base away. The chain couples TRBV6-6 to TRBJ2-3, with D perhaps matching TRBD1 (5 bases). Looked up from germline, CDR1 is MNHNY and CDR2 is SVGAGI (reference sequence). The length of the CDR3 is 14 residues. The CDR3 sequence is CANSSDTSTDTQYF. CDR3 nucleotides: TGTGCCAACAGTTCGGACACTAGCACAGATACGCAGTATTTT.

In the case of this clonotype: A read error may explain this, as a much larger clone is one base away. The chain uses TRBV29-1 and TRBJ2-5; D may be TRBD1 or TRBD2 (7 bases each). CDR3 length: 15 amino acids. In germline, CDR1 is SQVTM, CDR2 ANQGSEA. The CDR3 protein is CRVRGGGLAPETQYF. CDR3 sequence (DNA): TGCAGGGTCAGGGGGGGGGGTCTAGCCCCAGAGACCCAGTACTTC.

Concerning this clonotype itself: An end of the junction does not agree with germline; a read error may underlie this. The V gene is TRBV11-2, the J gene TRBJ2-5; TRBD1 aligns across 9 bases. CDR1 is SGHAT, CDR2 FQNNGV, per germline. This CDR3 region has 14 residues. CDR3 sequence (DNA): TGTACCAGCAGCCTGGATCTGGGGACAGGGCCTGAGTACTTC. Amino acid sequence: CTSSLDLGTGPEYF.

Comments on this clonotype: Without the conserved terminal phenylalanine or tryptophan, this CDR3 likely stems from a read error. V and J are TRBV5-1 and TRBJ2-2; D may be TRBD2 (5 bases). This CDR3 spans 14 amino acids. Germline V lookup: CDR1 SGHRS, CDR2 YFSETQ. CDR3 DNA: TGCGCCAGCAAAGGTTCGCTAGGGCCCGGGGAACTGTTTTAT. Protein product: CASKGSLGPGELFY.

The rearrangement links TRBV7-2 to TRBJ2-3; weak D call: TRBD2 (5 bases). The length of the CDR3 is 15 residues. Germline values: CDR1 SGHTA, CDR2 FQGNSA. V gave up 2 bases and J gave up 0 bases, with 9 bases separating them. The CDR3 reads CTSSLRAGSTDTQYF. The CDR3 coding sequence is TGTACCAGCAGCTTACGGGCGGGCAGCACAGATACGCAGTATTTT.

In the case of this clonotype: A much bigger clone sits one base away, suggesting this may be a read error. The V and J genes are TRBV6-2 or TRBV6-3 and TRBJ1-1; unclear D gene. Germline V gene data show CDR1 as MNHEY and CDR2 as SVGEGT. The CDR3 loop spans 15 amino acids. CDR3: CASSYPASWNAEAFF. In DNA, the CDR3 is TGTGCCAGCAGTTACCCGGCCTCATGGAACGCTGAAGCTTTCTTT.

This clonotype was seen more than once but under ten times. The V and J genes are TRBV10-3 and TRBJ2-7; D is perhaps TRBD1 (6 bases). The CDR3 totals 15 residues. The V end lost 4 bases, the J end lost 0 bases, and 13 bases lay between the germline ends. CDR1 and CDR2 from the germline V gene are ENHRY and SYGVKD. The CDR3: CAISGRDTTSYEQYF. Written as DNA, the CDR3 is TGTGCCATCAGTGGCCGGGACACCACCTCCTACGAGCAGTACTTC.